The 24 T cell receptor beta chains in this list originate from one sample, sequenced in a study of CD4+ T cells in melanoma. Data came from immunoSEQ multiplex PCR; TCRdb stores just in-frame clones and leaves some out. Here the sample spans about 50,000 clones, roughly 89% being singletons. The sequenced sample consisted of peripheral blood. These receptors were collected from a human donor with melanoma.

This chain uses TRBV2 with TRBJ2-1; D is perhaps TRBD2 (5 bases). V was pared by 6 bases and J by 4 bases, with 10 bases between. Germline CDR1 reads SNHLY; CDR2 reads FYNNEI. The CDR3 has 13 amino acids. CDR3 residues: CASRLESYNEQFF. The CDR3 DNA is TGTGCCAGCAGACTAGAGAGTTACAATGAGCAGTTCTTC.

V is TRBV27 and J is TRBJ2-5, with a possible D match to TRBD1 (6 bases). The CDR3 has 14 amino acids. V gave up 4 bases and J gave up 2 bases, with 11 bases separating them. The germline V gene has CDR1 MNHEY and CDR2 SMNVEV (reference sequence). In DNA, the CDR3 is TGTGCCAGCAGTTCCACAGGGCGGCAAGAGACCCAGTACTTC. Its protein product is CASSSTGRQETQYF.

This clone was counted a single time. This chain joins TRBV7-2 and TRBJ2-1; 12 bases map to TRBD2. The CDR3 length is 17 residues. Germline trimming cut 2 bases from V and 5 bases from J; bases unmatched to any gene: 7. Germline assignment: CDR1 SGHTA and CDR2 FQGNSA. The CDR3 is CASSLSRLAGVNNEQFF. The CDR3 region has the DNA TGTGCCAGCAGCTTATCCCGACTAGCGGGGGTCAACAATGAGCAGTTCTTC.

The J gene is TRBJ1-5, the V gene TRBV10-2; D perhaps matches TRBD1 (6 bases). The CDR3 has 14 amino acids. V lost 4 bases, J lost 6 bases, and 13 bases lay in between. CDR1 WSHSY and CDR2 SAAADI come from the germline V gene. CDR3 amino acids: CASSAATGSQPQHF. Here the CDR3 DNA reads TGCGCCAGCAGTGCCGCGACAGGAAGTCAGCCCCAGCATTTT.

This chain links TRBV19 with TRBJ1-1; 7 nucleotides agree with TRBD1. The ends lost 4 bases at V and 2 bases at J; junction bases unmatched: 7. Germline V lookup: CDR1 LNHDA, CDR2 SQIVND (reference sequence). This CDR3 contains 15 residues. The CDR3 here is CASSSRTGVNTEAFF. The CDR3 DNA reads TGTGCCAGTAGTAGCCGCACAGGGGTAAACACTGAAGCTTTCTTT.

The chain links TRBV10-3 to TRBJ1-1; D unclear. The CDR3 is made up of 15 amino acids. Germline CDR1 reads ENHRY; CDR2 reads SYGVKD. Trimming took off 0 bases at V and 1 base at J, with 9 bases between the two ends. In DNA, the CDR3 is TGTGCCATCAGTGAGTCCTCAGGTACGAACACTGAAGCTTTCTTT. It yields the protein CAISESSGTNTEAFF.

The chain employs TRBV10-3 and TRBJ2-7, with 7 bases identical to TRBD2. CDR1 ENHRY and CDR2 SYGVKD come from the germline V gene. The J segment lost 6 bases and the V segment lost 0 bases, leaving 11 bases of the junction unmatched. This CDR3 is 16 amino acids long. CDR3 sequence reads: CAISESQMGGLSEQYF. For the CDR3, the DNA is TGTGCCATCAGTGAGTCGCAAATGGGGGGACTATCCGAGCAGTACTTC.

This clone was counted a single time. The J gene is TRBJ1-6, the V gene TRBV5-6, with 12 bases fitting TRBD1. The CDR3 is 14 residues long. Per the germline V gene, CDR1 is SGHDT and CDR2 is YYEEEE. J gave up 9 bases and V 4 bases, and 2 bases lay outside the gene matches. The CDR3 reads CASSQGQGASPLHF. CDR3 DNA sequence: TGTGCCAGCAGCCAGGGACAGGGGGCTTCACCCCTCCACTTT.

This chain joins TRBV7-9 and TRBJ1-3; 9 bases align to TRBD1. Trimming removed 7 bases from V and 10 bases from J; junction bases left unmatched: 26. In germline, CDR1 is SEHNR, CDR2 FQNEAQ (reference sequence). CDR3 length: 19 amino acids. The CDR3 loop reads CASTGTLISRDRVTGTIYF. The CDR3 DNA reads as TGTGCCAGCACCGGAACGCTAATCTCCCGGGACAGGGTTACCGGGACCATATATTTT.

V and J are TRBV10-2 and TRBJ2-7; D is perhaps TRBD1 or TRBD2 (5 bases each). The germline V and J ends were trimmed by 2 bases and 4 bases, with 12 bases remaining between them. This CDR3 spans 14 amino acids. Per the germline V gene, CDR1 is WSHSY and CDR2 is SAAADI. The CDR3 nucleotides are TGCGCCAGCAGTGAGGCAGGGAGCAATTACGAGCAGTACTTC. Protein sequence: CASSEAGSNYEQYF.

The rearrangement joins TRBV25-1 to TRBJ2-2; 9 positions match TRBD2. J gave up 10 bases and V 3 bases, and 0 bases lay outside the gene matches. Germline CDR1 is MGHDK and CDR2 is SYGVNS. The CDR3 contains 12 residues. The CDR3 loop is CASSEGLAELFF. The DNA of the CDR3 is TGTGCCAGCAGTGAGGGACTAGCGGAGCTGTTTTTT.

The gene calls are TRBV6-1 and TRBJ2-7, with 8 nucleotides matching TRBD1. The germline CDR1 and CDR2 sequences are MNHNS and SASEGT. This CDR3 comprises 15 residues. The ends lost 2 bases at V and 2 bases at J; junction bases unmatched: 5. This CDR3 reads CASSEYGQGAYEQYF. The CDR3 bases are TGTGCCAGCAGTGAATACGGACAGGGCGCCTACGAGCAGTACTTC.

The CDR3 loop is CASSSDRVGETQYF. CDR3 DNA sequence: TGTGCCAGCAGCTCGGACAGGGTCGGAGAGACCCAGTACTTC. The V and J genes are TRBV11-2 and TRBJ2-5; 8 positions agree with TRBD1. The CDR3 is 14 residues long. CDR1 is SGHAT and CDR2 is FQNNGV in the germline V gene. V was pared by 4 bases and J by 4 bases, with 5 bases of the junction left unmatched.

This chain joins TRBV19 and TRBJ2-1; 13 nucleotides align to TRBD2. Losses at the gene ends were 7 bases for V and 8 bases for J; bases not matched to a gene: 8. The CDR3 spans 15 residues. Per germline, CDR1 LNHDA and CDR2 SQIVND (reference sequence). The CDR3 sequence: CASKLGLAGVDEQFF. In DNA form, the CDR3 reads TGTGCCAGTAAGCTCGGACTAGCGGGGGTCGATGAGCAGTTCTTC.

The chain joins TRBV5-1 to TRBJ1-5, with 9 bases matching TRBD1. The V segment lost 4 bases and the J segment 7 bases; nucleotides outside the gene matches: 6. CDR3 size: 14 residues. Per the germline V gene, CDR1 is SGHRS and CDR2 is YFSETQ. The CDR3 DNA follows: TGCGCCAGCAGCAGGGGACAGGGCGGCCAGCCCCAGCATTTT. Translation: CASSRGQGGQPQHF.

V and J are TRBV6-5 and TRBJ1-2, with D maybe TRBD1 (5 bases). The CDR3 consists of 14 residues. Germline CDR1 reads MNHEY; CDR2 reads SVGAGI. V was shortened by 0 bases and J by 5 bases, with 10 bases between the two germline ends. The CDR3 reads CASSYSPRTYGYTF. The CDR3 coding sequence is TGTGCCAGCAGTTACTCGCCCAGGACATATGGCTACACCTTC.

The rearrangement joins TRBV6-5 to TRBJ2-1, with 11 positions matching TRBD2. CDR3 length: 16 residues. V trimming: 3 bases; J trimming: 4 bases; junction bases outside the gene matches: 5. CDR1 and CDR2 (germline): MNHEY, SVGAGI. CDR3 residues: CASSYSGGARYNEQFF. The DNA for the CDR3 is TGTGCCAGCAGTTATAGCGGGGGGGCCAGGTACAATGAGCAGTTCTTC.

CDR3 bases: TGCGCCAGCAGCTTGGAACAGGGATCGGGTGGCTACACCTTC. This encodes CASSLEQGSGGYTF. The chain joins TRBV5-1 to TRBJ1-2, with D tentatively TRBD1 (6 bases). CDR3 length: 14 residues. Per the germline V gene, CDR1 is SGHRS and CDR2 is YFSETQ. Trimming took off 0 bases at V and 7 bases at J, with 13 bases between the two ends.

The V and J genes are TRBV11-3 and TRBJ1-1; no clear D. This CDR3 region has 12 residues. Trimming shortened V by 5 bases and J by 4 bases, and 8 bases separated the two germline ends. Germline CDR1 SGHNT, CDR2 YENEEA. CDR3 loop: CASSPDGTEAFF. In nucleotides, the CDR3 is TGTGCCAGCAGCCCGGATGGCACTGAAGCTTTCTTT.

The chain combines TRBV7-2 with TRBJ1-2; D may be TRBD1 (5 bases). The V end was cut by 5 bases, the J end by 6 bases, with 13 bases between. CDR3 length: 13 residues. Germline lookup yields CDR1 SGHTA and CDR2 FQGNSA. CDR3 sequence (DNA): TGTGCCAGCAGCCCCCGGGGGGGAGATGGCTACACCTTC. It codes for CASSPRGGDGYTF.

This clone showed up just once. The rearrangement uses TRBV2 and TRBJ2-7, with 9 bases lining up with TRBD1. Looked up from germline, CDR1 is SNHLY and CDR2 is FYNNEI. This CDR3 region has 14 residues. Trimming took 6 bases from V and 3 from J; bases not matched to a gene: 6. For the CDR3, the DNA is TGTGCCAGCAGCTACGGACAGGGGAGCTACGAGCAGTACTTC. This codes for CASSYGQGSYEQYF.

V and J are TRBV29-1 and TRBJ2-2; D remains unclear. V dropped 5 bases and J dropped 3 bases, with 10 bases sitting between them. This CDR3 contains 13 residues. Germline loops: CDR1 SQVTM, CDR2 ANQGSEA. The CDR3 loop is CSVTTAYTGELFF. The CDR3 DNA sequence: TGCAGCGTTACTACAGCATACACCGGGGAGCTGTTTTTT.

This clone was recorded once. The chain links TRBV11-1 to TRBJ1-2; possibly TRBD1 for D (5 bases). Per the germline V gene, CDR1 is SGHAT and CDR2 is FQDESV (reference sequence). Trimming pared 5 bases from V and 0 bases from J, leaving 13 bases between. There are 15 residues in the CDR3. The CDR3 region has the DNA TGTGCCAGCAGCGCCCGACAGAGCACTAACTATGGCTACACCTTC. Its translation is CASSARQSTNYGYTF.

This clone is judged hyperexpanded. This chain joins TRBV5-1 and TRBJ2-3, with a possible D match to TRBD2 (6 bases). This CDR3 has 16 amino acids. Germline CDR1 SGHRS, CDR2 YFSETQ. V lost 1 base and J lost 2, with 14 bases in between. CDR3 sequence reads: CASSLLGEVVTDTQYF. The DNA of the CDR3 is TGCGCCAGCAGCTTGCTTGGGGAGGTGGTCACAGATACGCAGTATTTT.